This paragraph reports one T cell receptor beta chain. TCRdb's table, derived via immunoSEQ multiplex PCR, lists solely in-frame clones and lacks some. The sample comprises almost 250,000 clones, 60% to 75% of which are singletons, and 15% rests with the top ten. Germline assignment: CDR1 MNHNY and CDR2 SVGAGI (reference sequence). This CDR3 has 12 residues. The J segment lost 11 bases and the V segment lost 7 bases, leaving 10 bases of the junction unmatched. The data originate from a study of cytotoxic CD8 clonotypes in ibrutinib-treated CLL. About the study: Enrolment comprised under twelve relapsed/refractory and over 14 treatment-naive patients; fewer than 18 were IGHV unmutated.

The rearrangement uses TRBV6-6 and TRBJ1-1, with TRBD1 matching over 7 bases. The source was PBMCs, collected after 24 months of ibrutinib treatment. This receptor was obtained from a human donor with chronic lymphocytic leukemia. For the CDR3, the DNA is TGTGCCAGCACCACCCCGGGACAGAGGGCTTTCTTT. Residues: CASTTPGQRAFF.